Listed below are T cell receptor beta chains from one sample, sequenced in a study of blood T cell repertoires in COVID-19. The assay was immunoSEQ multiplex PCR, and TCRdb's table has in-frame clones only and misses some. The sample has about 180,000 clones, 84% seen once; the top ten hold about 7%. The specimen sequenced was peripheral blood. The receptors here all came from a human donor in a cohort sampled during active COVID-19. The CDR3 runs from the conserved cysteine through the conserved F or W. D genes are given only for firm matches. Some rows have no size entry. The others give once, few or many, or a class for an expanded clone.

CDR3aa: CASSLAGQGAQHF; CDR3nt: TGCGCCAGCAGCTTGGCAGGGCAGGGGGCCCAGCATTTT; j_gene: TRBJ1-5; d_gene: TRBD1; v_gene: TRBV5-1; abundance: -
CDR3aa: CASRGPEAFF; CDR3nt: TGTGCCAGCAGGGGGCCTGAAGCTTTCTTT; j_gene: TRBJ1-1; d_gene: -; v_gene: TRBV2; abundance: -
CDR3aa: CASSEDRNYGYTF; CDR3nt: TGTGCCAGCAGCGAAGACAGAAACTATGGCTACACCTTC; j_gene: TRBJ1-2; d_gene: -; v_gene: TRBV12-3/TRBV12-4; abundance: -
CDR3aa: CASETSSGANVLTF; CDR3nt: TGTGCCAGCGAAACCAGCTCTGGGGCCAACGTCCTGACTTTC; j_gene: TRBJ2-6; d_gene: -; v_gene: TRBV7-9; abundance: -
CDR3aa: CASSKMRGRPVNEQFF; CDR3nt: TGTGCCAGCAGCAAAATGCGGGGGCGGCCCGTCAATGAGCAGTTCTTC; j_gene: TRBJ2-1; d_gene: -; v_gene: TRBV21-1; abundance: few
CDR3aa: CASGREGNTEAFF; CDR3nt: TGTGCCAGCGGGAGGGAGGGGAACACTGAAGCTTTCTTT; j_gene: TRBJ1-1; d_gene: -; v_gene: TRBV2; abundance: -
CDR3aa: CACAPGQGVTEAFF; CDR3nt: TGTGCCTGTGCCCCGGGACAGGGGGTCACTGAAGCTTTCTTT; j_gene: TRBJ1-1; d_gene: TRBD1; v_gene: TRBV30; abundance: -
CDR3aa: CASSQATYNEQFF; CDR3nt: TGCGCCAGCAGCCAGGCGACTTACAATGAGCAGTTCTTC; j_gene: TRBJ2-1; d_gene: -; v_gene: TRBV4-1; abundance: once
CDR3aa: CASRSTVNTEAFF; CDR3nt: TGTGCCAGCAGGTCGACAGTTAACACTGAAGCTTTCTTT; j_gene: TRBJ1-1; d_gene: -; v_gene: TRBV6-6; abundance: -
CDR3aa: CASTLGEGYTF; CDR3nt: TGTGCCAGTACATTGGGAGAGGGCTACACCTTC; j_gene: TRBJ1-2; d_gene: -; v_gene: TRBV19; abundance: -
CDR3aa: CASRRGDRGLDTIYF; CDR3nt: TGTGCCAGTAGAAGAGGGGACAGGGGGCTAGACACCATATATTTT; j_gene: TRBJ1-3; d_gene: TRBD1; v_gene: TRBV19; abundance: -
CDR3aa: CASSLIPGRLQETQYF; CDR3nt: TGCGCCAGCAGCTTGATACCAGGGCGTCTCCAAGAGACCCAGTACTTC; j_gene: TRBJ2-5; d_gene: -; v_gene: TRBV5-1; abundance: -
CDR3aa: CASSLRGMGGYTF; CDR3nt: TGTGCCAGCAGCTTGCGGGGAATGGGAGGCTACACCTTC; j_gene: TRBJ1-2; d_gene: -; v_gene: TRBV7-8; abundance: -
CDR3aa: CASSLIRYNEQFF; CDR3nt: TGTGCCAGCAGCTTAATCCGCTACAATGAGCAGTTCTTC; j_gene: TRBJ2-1; d_gene: -; v_gene: TRBV7-9; abundance: -
CDR3aa: CASSLSGTSNTEAFF; CDR3nt: TGTGCCAGCAGCTTGTCTGGGACTTCGAACACTGAAGCTTTCTTT; j_gene: TRBJ1-1; d_gene: -; v_gene: TRBV5-4; abundance: -
CDR3aa: CASSYDISYEQYF; CDR3nt: TGTGCCAGCAGCTACGACATCTCCTACGAGCAGTACTTC; j_gene: TRBJ2-7; d_gene: -; v_gene: TRBV5-4; abundance: -
CDR3aa: CASSPPSGLGYNEQFF; CDR3nt: TGTGCCAGCTCACCACCGAGTGGCCTAGGTTACAATGAGCAGTTCTTC; j_gene: TRBJ2-1; d_gene: -; v_gene: TRBV18; abundance: -
CDR3aa: CASSRAGGMANTGELFF; CDR3nt: TGTGCCAGTAGTAGGGCAGGGGGGATGGCGAACACCGGGGAGCTGTTTTTT; j_gene: TRBJ2-2; d_gene: -; v_gene: TRBV19; abundance: -
CDR3aa: CASSEQASYEQYF; CDR3nt: TGTGCCAGCAGTGAACAGGCCTCCTACGAGCAGTACTTC; j_gene: TRBJ2-7; d_gene: -; v_gene: TRBV6-1; abundance: -
CDR3aa: CASSDDRDGYTF; CDR3nt: TGTGCCAGCAGTGACGACAGGGATGGCTACACCTTC; j_gene: TRBJ1-2; d_gene: TRBD1; v_gene: TRBV6-1; abundance: -
CDR3aa: CASSYKRTGGTYGYTF; CDR3nt: TGTGCCAGCAGTTATAAAAGGACAGGCGGGACCTATGGCTACACCTTC; j_gene: TRBJ1-2; d_gene: TRBD1; v_gene: TRBV6-5; abundance: few
CDR3aa: CATSPGTGVFTEQYF; CDR3nt: TGTGCCACCAGCCCCGGGACAGGGGTGTTTACGGAGCAGTACTTC; j_gene: TRBJ2-7; d_gene: TRBD1; v_gene: TRBV15; abundance: -
CDR3aa: CSASGTGSYEQYF; CDR3nt: TGCAGCGCCTCCGGGACAGGCTCCTACGAGCAGTACTTC; j_gene: TRBJ2-7; d_gene: TRBD1; v_gene: TRBV29-1; abundance: -
CDR3aa: CASSLVAGESSYEQYF; CDR3nt: TGTGCCAGCAGCTTAGTGGCGGGGGAGAGCTCCTACGAGCAGTACTTC; j_gene: TRBJ2-7; d_gene: TRBD2; v_gene: TRBV13; abundance: -
CDR3aa: CASSVQGGDAFF; CDR3nt: TGTGCCAGCAGCGTACAGGGTGGTGACGCTTTCTTT; j_gene: TRBJ1-1; d_gene: -; v_gene: TRBV14; abundance: few
CDR3aa: CASSGDTYFSGNTIYF; CDR3nt: TGTGCCAGCAGTGGGGACACATATTTCTCTGGAAACACCATATATTTT; j_gene: TRBJ1-3; d_gene: -; v_gene: TRBV6-1; abundance: -
CDR3aa: CASSLNPASSGANVLTF; CDR3nt: TGCGCCAGCAGCTTAAATCCCGCGAGCTCTGGGGCCAACGTCCTGACTTTC; j_gene: TRBJ2-6; d_gene: -; v_gene: TRBV5-1; abundance: -
CDR3aa: CASSTGLADHNEQFF; CDR3nt: TGTGCCAGCAGTACGGGTCTAGCGGATCACAATGAGCAGTTCTTC; j_gene: TRBJ2-1; d_gene: TRBD2; v_gene: TRBV7-9; abundance: -
CDR3aa: CASSGTGGIYEQYF; CDR3nt: TGTGCCAGCAGTGGGACAGGGGGCATTTACGAGCAGTACTTC; j_gene: TRBJ2-7; d_gene: TRBD1; v_gene: TRBV11-2; abundance: -